A single sample is the source of the 10 T cell receptor beta chains below, sequenced in a study of metastatic and nonmetastatic thyroid tumors (dated by TCRdb to 2020 to 2021). None of the patients had been given any treatment before thyroid surgery. The library was generated by PCR. Sequencing was performed on an Illumina HiSeq 4000. TCRdb reprocessed the public reads (quality trimming at Q25 with fastp, clone calling with MiXCR) and kept in-frame beta chains. The sample yields some 23,000 clones; roughly 11% were counted once. The ten largest clones take up 25% to 35% of the sample. Sequencing used blood. The receptors derive from a female donor with papillary thyroid cancer or a benign thyroid nodule (not recorded which). Some clones in this sample may be carry-over from other donors' samples.

This clone was counted ten times or more. V gene TRBV10-3 combines with J gene TRBJ1-3; no clear D. CDR3 size: 12 residues. The V gene's germline CDR1 is ENHRY and CDR2 SYGVKD. Between the trimmed V and J ends, which lost 4 bases and 3 bases, there was a span of 4 bases. As DNA, the CDR3 is TGTGCCATCAGTGTAGGTGGAAACACCATATATTTT. Translating it yields CAISVGGNTIYF.

Only a few counts were recorded for this clone. A much larger clone lies a single base off, so this may be a read error. The chain uses TRBV7-9 and TRBJ2-1, with D unclear. Trimming removed 1 base from V and 9 bases from J, with 7 bases in between. Per the germline V gene, CDR1 is SEHNR and CDR2 is FQNEAQ (reference sequence). CDR3 size: 12 residues. The CDR3 DNA sequence: TGTGCCAGCAGCTTAGGGCTCAGTGAGCAGTTCTTC. Translation: CASSLGLSEQFF.

This clone was seen repeatedly, ten times or more. The chain carries TRBV2 and TRBJ2-5; tentative D call: TRBD1 (5 bases). V was shortened by 7 bases and J by 2 bases, with 8 bases between the two germline ends. The germline gives CDR1 SNHLY, CDR2 FYNNEI. CDR3 length: 12 residues. CDR3 nucleotide sequence: TGTGCCAGCACGACAGTACAAGAGACCCAGTACTTC. Residues: CASTTVQETQYF.

This clone was observed many times. This chain links TRBV7-2 with TRBJ1-2; 8 nucleotides match TRBD1. The CDR3 is made up of 15 amino acids. J lost 4 bases, V lost 5 bases, and 9 bases had no gene match. CDR1 SGHTA and CDR2 FQGNSA come from the germline V gene. Here the CDR3 reads CASSPRTGSGYGYTF. The CDR3 DNA follows: TGTGCCAGCAGCCCACGGACAGGGAGCGGCTATGGCTACACCTTC. Full variable domain (remainder filled in from reference TRBV7-2 and TRBJ1-2): GAGVSQSPSNKVTEKGKDVELRCDPISGHTALYWYRQSLGQGLEFLIYFQGNSAPDKSGLPSDRFSAERTGGSVSTLTIQRTQQEDSAVYLCASSPRTGSGYGYTFGSGTRLTVV.

This clone is judged medium-sized. This chain connects TRBV27 to TRBJ2-1, with 8 positions matching TRBD2. Germline V gene data show CDR1 as MNHEY and CDR2 as SMNVEV (reference sequence). CDR3 length equals 16 residues. V lost 5 bases, J lost 6 bases, and 12 bases stayed unmatched. In DNA, the CDR3 is TGTGCCAGCAGTCACGCCAGCGGGACTAGGGGCAATGAGCAGTTCTTC. Amino acid sequence: CASSHASGTRGNEQFF.

This clone has a count of ten or more. V and J are TRBV7-9 and TRBJ2-5, with a tentative D call TRBD2 (6 bases). Germline-derived CDR1 and CDR2 are SEHNR and FQNEAQ (reference sequence). Trimming stripped 0 bases from V and 1 base from J, with 15 bases between. This CDR3 spans 17 amino acids. CDR3 nucleotides: TGTGCCAGCAGCTTAGCCTCCGGGACTGGGGGCCAAGAGACCCAGTACTTC. Protein sequence: CASSLASGTGGQETQYF.

This clone was observed at least ten times. This chain uses TRBV20-1 with TRBJ1-1; D not certain. Germline lookup yields CDR1 DFQATT and CDR2 SNEGSKA (reference sequence). The length of the CDR3 is 14 residues. V lost 3 bases, J lost 0 bases, and 11 bases lay in between. CDR3 DNA: TGCAGTGCTAGGCATGGAAGCATGAACACTGAAGCTTTCTTT. Translating it yields CSARHGSMNTEAFF.

This clone was detected a few times. The chain recombines TRBV24-1 with TRBJ1-2, with a weak D call TRBD1 (6 bases). Germline values: CDR1 KGHDR, CDR2 SFDVKD. The CDR3 loop spans 16 amino acids. Deletions cut 6 bases from V and 3 bases from J, with 19 bases between. CDR3: CATSYREPGEDYGYTF. The CDR3 region has the DNA TGTGCCACCAGTTACCGAGAACCAGGGGAGGACTATGGCTACACCTTC.

Concerning this clone: Being one base from a much bigger clone, this may be a read error. Other DNA sequences in the same sample also yield this CDR3. The V gene is TRBV9, the J gene TRBJ2-1; D is perhaps TRBD2 (5 bases). This CDR3 is built from 15 residues. From germline, CDR1 is SGDLS and CDR2 YYNGEE. Trimming took 5 bases from V and 9 from J, leaving 21 bases between them. The CDR3 nucleotides are TGTGCCAGCAGTCGTAGTGGCACGGCGGGCGGTGAGCAGTTCTTC. Translating it yields CASSRSGTAGGEQFF.

In this sample, this clone turned up a few times. The CDR3 region is CASSASLQGVAFF. The CDR3 DNA is TGTGCCAGCAGTGCCTCCTTACAGGGGGTAGCTTTCTTT. This sequence joins TRBV6-1 and TRBJ1-1; TRBD1 aligns across 8 bases. V shed 4 bases, J shed 10 bases, and the junction held 8 bases outside the gene matches. Germline V gene lookup returns CDR1 MNHNS and CDR2 SASEGT. CDR3 length: 13 amino acids.